The 32 T cell receptor beta chains in this list originate from one sample, sequenced in a study of cytomegalovirus exposure and HLA in healthy donors. The PCR employed 60 Vbeta primers together with 13 Jbeta primers. The method was immunoSEQ multiplex PCR; TCRdb's version includes in-frame clones alone and lacks a portion of them. The repertoire holds over 75,000 clones, with around 76% as singletons. The sample was PBMCs. These receptor sequences come from a man in his forties in good health and CMV-seropositive.

V usage is TRBV19 and J usage is TRBJ1-5; D is possibly TRBD1 (5 bases). Germline V lookup: CDR1 LNHDA, CDR2 SQIVND (reference sequence). The CDR3 spans 16 residues. The ends were cut back, 5 bases at V and 1 base at J, with 15 bases in the middle. CDR3 in DNA: TGTGCCAGTAGTCTCGGGACGGGAGTGAGCAATCAGCCCCAGCATTTT. Translation gives CASSLGTGVSNQPQHF.

This clone appeared a few times. The V gene is TRBV2, the J gene TRBJ2-7; D remains unclear. The germline V gene has CDR1 SNHLY and CDR2 FYNNEI. The CDR3 has 13 residues. Trimming took 5 bases from V and 9 from J, leaving 17 bases between them. CDR3: CASSPPGSLGQYF. CDR3 nucleotides: TGTGCCAGCAGTCCCCCGGGTTCCTTAGGGCAGTACTTC.

The rearrangement uses TRBV9 and TRBJ1-5, with D maybe TRBD1 (6 bases). Trimming took off 3 bases at V and 3 bases at J, with 10 bases between the two ends. The CDR3 length is 14 residues. From germline, CDR1 is SGDLS and CDR2 YYNGEE. The DNA for the CDR3 is TGTGCCAGCAGCGCAGGGGTTAACAATCAGCCCCAGCATTTT. Translation: CASSAGVNNQPQHF.

The V call is TRBV9, the J call TRBJ2-7; 12 nucleotides align to TRBD2. Per the germline V gene, CDR1 is SGDLS and CDR2 is YYNGEE. The CDR3 runs to 17 residues. The V segment lost 3 bases and the J segment 5 bases; nucleotides outside the gene matches: 12. Written as DNA, the CDR3 is TGTGCCAGCAGCGCAGGTCCCCCTAGCGGGAGGGTCGACGAGCAGTACTTC. This gives the protein CASSAGPPSGRVDEQYF.

The gene calls are TRBV18 and TRBJ2-5; TRBD1 matches at 9 bases. The V and J ends lost 3 bases and 1 base, in that order; junction bases with no gene match: 3. Germline V lookup: CDR1 KGHSH, CDR2 LQKENI. There are 15 residues in the CDR3. The CDR3 protein is CASSPTGGPQETQYF. In DNA, the CDR3 is TGTGCCAGCTCACCGACAGGGGGGCCCCAAGAGACCCAGTACTTC.

V and J are TRBV28 and TRBJ2-7, with a weak D call TRBD1 (6 bases). Trimming removed 0 bases from V and 3 bases from J, with 6 bases in between. Germline lookup yields CDR1 MDHEN and CDR2 SYDVKM. The CDR3 runs 13 residues. The CDR3 region is CASSLWDSYEQYF. In DNA, the CDR3 is TGTGCCAGCAGTTTATGGGACAGCTACGAGCAGTACTTC. Full variable domain (remainder filled in from reference TRBV28 and TRBJ2-7): DVKVTQSSRYLVKRTGEKVFLECVQDMDHENMFWYRQDPGLGLRLIYFSYDVKMKEKGDIPEGYSVSREKKERFSLILESASTNQTSMYLCASSLWDSYEQYFGPGTRLTVT.

This clone was observed a few times. This chain links TRBV2 with TRBJ1-1, with D maybe TRBD1 (5 bases). CDR1 is SNHLY and CDR2 is FYNNEI in the germline V gene. The length of the CDR3 is 13 residues. Deletions cut 5 bases from V and 1 base from J, with 8 bases between. The CDR3 here is CASSYTGNTEAFF. CDR3 DNA: TGTGCCAGCAGTTACACAGGGAACACTGAAGCTTTCTTT.

The chain links TRBV27 to TRBJ2-7, with D possibly TRBD2 on 5 matching bases. This CDR3 has 15 amino acids. Germline assignment: CDR1 MNHEY and CDR2 SMNVEV (reference sequence). V was pared by 7 bases and J by 0 bases, with 16 bases between. CDR3 bases: TGTGCCAGCACCCCCCGGGCAGGACTCTCCTACGAGCAGTACTTC. It is translated as CASTPRAGLSYEQYF.

V and J are TRBV19 and TRBJ1-5; 9 bases match TRBD1. V was clipped by 6 bases and J by 0 bases; unmatched bases: 3. The CDR3 runs 15 residues. Germline-derived CDR1 and CDR2 are LNHDA and SQIVND (reference sequence). The CDR3, as DNA: TGTGCCAGTAGGGGACAGGGCCTTAGCAATCAGCCCCAGCATTTT. The encoded protein is CASRGQGLSNQPQHF.

This clone was seen a handful of times. The V gene is TRBV7-2, the J gene TRBJ1-2, with TRBD1 matching over 9 bases. Germline trimming cut 7 bases from V and 9 bases from J; bases unmatched to any gene: 6. This CDR3 region has 12 residues. Germline assignment: CDR1 SGHTA and CDR2 FQGNSA. The CDR3 loop reads CASNPGQGSYTF. CDR3 nucleotide sequence: TGTGCCAGCAACCCCGGACAGGGGAGCTACACCTTC.

The CDR3 loop is CATSRDRGSEAFF. The CDR3 DNA reads TGTGCCACCAGCAGAGATCGGGGTTCTGAAGCTTTCTTT. This rearrangement joins TRBV15 to TRBJ1-1; D is undetermined. The CDR3 has 13 residues. V shed 0 bases and J shed 6 bases, with 8 bases lying between them. Per germline, CDR1 LNHNV and CDR2 YYDKDF (reference sequence).

The V and J genes are TRBV5-1 and TRBJ1-1; maybe TRBD1 (5 bases). The germline gives CDR1 SGHRS, CDR2 YFSETQ. V dropped 4 bases and J dropped 7 bases, with 17 bases sitting between them. This CDR3 contains 14 residues. The CDR3 sequence is CASSMAQTGDEAFF. DNA for the CDR3: TGCGCCAGCAGCATGGCACAGACGGGGGATGAAGCTTTCTTT.

This clone was counted once. The chain is built from TRBV5-8 and TRBJ2-7, with 7 bases that match TRBD1. J gave up 2 bases and V 4 bases, and 6 bases lay outside the gene matches. Germline V lookup: CDR1 SGHTS, CDR2 YDEGEE. The CDR3 extends over 14 amino acids. This CDR3 reads CASSRQGVAYEQYF. For the CDR3, the DNA is TGTGCCAGCAGCCGACAGGGTGTAGCCTACGAGCAGTACTTC.

The chain recombines TRBV6-1 with TRBJ1-2, with a tentative D call TRBD1 (6 bases). Germline assignment: CDR1 MNHNS and CDR2 SASEGT. CDR3 length: 12 residues. The V end was cut by 5 bases, the J end by 5 bases, with 9 bases between. This CDR3 is CASSLDRYGYTF. Written as DNA, the CDR3 is TGTGCCAGCAGTTTGGACAGATATGGCTACACCTTC.

V and J are TRBV11-2 and TRBJ1-5; possibly TRBD1 for D (6 bases). V dropped 5 bases and J dropped 7 bases, with 18 bases sitting between them. CDR1 is SGHAT and CDR2 is FQNNGV in the germline V gene. This CDR3 has 15 residues. The CDR3 loop is CASSEQGQATQPQHF. DNA of the CDR3: TGTGCCAGCAGCGAGCAGGGGCAGGCAACCCAGCCCCAGCATTTT.

The chain carries TRBV6-5 and TRBJ2-3; D ambiguous. Germline CDR1 is MNHEY and CDR2 is SVGAGI. The CDR3 is made up of 15 amino acids. V lost 0 bases to trimming and J lost 4 bases, with 11 bases between them. The CDR3 coding sequence is TGTGCCAGCAGTTACTCCACTGCTCAGGCAGATACGCAGTATTTT. Translated: CASSYSTAQADTQYF.

V usage is TRBV5-1 and J usage is TRBJ2-3, with D possibly matching TRBD2 (5 bases). Trimming cost V 4 bases and J 6 bases, with 18 bases left between them. The germline V gene has CDR1 SGHRS and CDR2 YFSETQ. The CDR3 runs 15 residues. CDR3 bases: TGCGCCAGCAGCCCTGGTCGTACGGGCGGGGATACGCAGTATTTT. Translating it yields CASSPGRTGGDTQYF.

This chain uses TRBV6-1 with TRBJ1-1; D is uncertain. In germline, CDR1 is MNHNS, CDR2 SASEGT. The CDR3 spans 11 residues. The CDR3 loop reads CGGAVNTEAFF. The CDR3 region has the DNA TGTGGCGGAGCCGTGAACACTGAAGCTTTCTTT.

This sequence joins TRBV4-3 and TRBJ2-7, with 8 bases identical to TRBD1. The V gene end was trimmed by 1 base and the J gene end by 3 bases; junction bases not matched to a gene: 5. The V gene's germline CDR1 is LGHNA and CDR2 YSLEER. This CDR3 is 15 amino acids long. Written as DNA, the CDR3 is TGCGCCAGCAGCCAAGCGACAGGGGTCCTCTACGAGCAGTACTTC. Amino acids: CASSQATGVLYEQYF.

This clone was detected only a few times. The chain links TRBV11-3 to TRBJ2-1, with TRBD2 matching over 8 bases. Germline V gives CDR1 SGHNT, CDR2 YENEEA. V trimming: 8 bases; J trimming: 7 bases; junction bases outside the gene matches: 4. CDR3 length: 12 residues. The CDR3 loop reads CASGGGPNEQFF. The CDR3 DNA reads as TGTGCCAGCGGCGGGGGGCCTAATGAGCAGTTCTTC.

Concerning this clone: Different DNA sequences within this sample yield the same CDR3. The rearrangement joins TRBV6-6 to TRBJ2-1, with D perhaps TRBD1 (6 bases). Between the trimmed V and J ends, which lost 4 bases and 0 bases, there was a span of 10 bases. This CDR3 is 15 amino acids long. Germline V CDR1 and CDR2: MNHNY, SVGAGI (reference sequence). The CDR3 DNA reads as TGTGCCAGCAGTTCCCAGGGGAGCTCCTACAATGAGCAGTTCTTC. The encoded protein is CASSSQGSSYNEQFF.

The rearrangement uses TRBV5-1 and TRBJ2-3; the match to TRBD2 covers 10 bases. Germline loops: CDR1 SGHRS, CDR2 YFSETQ. The CDR3 spans 16 residues. J lost 2 bases, V lost 5 bases, and 8 bases had no gene match. DNA for the CDR3: TGCGCCAGCAGTCCCGGACTAGCGGCCAACACAGATACGCAGTATTTT. Amino acids: CASSPGLAANTDTQYF.

The chain combines TRBV10-3 with TRBJ1-1; no clear D gene. Trimming stripped 8 bases from V and 5 bases from J, with 9 bases between. Germline V gives CDR1 ENHRY, CDR2 SYGVKD. The CDR3 spans 11 residues. The CDR3 nucleotides read TGTGCCATCGATTTACAGACTGAAGCTTTCTTT. Residues: CAIDLQTEAFF.

This rearrangement joins TRBV7-9 to TRBJ2-3, with D hard to call. This CDR3 region has 17 residues. V was shortened by 1 base and J by 2 bases, with 16 bases between the two germline ends. CDR1 is SEHNR and CDR2 is FQNEAQ in the germline V gene (reference sequence). CDR3: CASSLVGSWSNTDTQYF. CDR3 nucleotides: TGTGCCAGCAGCTTAGTAGGTAGCTGGAGTAACACAGATACGCAGTATTTT.

The CDR3 DNA follows: TGTGCCAGCAGCGTGACAGGTAGTCATTCACCCCTCCACTTT. Its protein is CASSVTGSHSPLHF. The chain recombines TRBV7-3 with TRBJ1-6; perhaps TRBD1 as D (6 bases). CDR3 size: 14 residues. The V end lost 5 bases, the J end lost 8 bases, and 13 bases lay between the germline ends. Germline loops: CDR1 SGHTA, CDR2 FQGTGA.

The chain employs TRBV5-1 and TRBJ1-3; the D gene is possibly TRBD1 (6 bases). Germline CDR1 reads SGHRS; CDR2 reads YFSETQ. CDR3 length equals 13 residues. V was clipped by 6 bases and J by 7 bases, with 14 bases between them. In nucleotides, the CDR3 is TGCGCCAGCATGGGGGACAATACCAACACCATATATTTT. This gives the protein CASMGDNTNTIYF.

The gene calls are TRBV5-6 and TRBJ2-5; D is perhaps TRBD1 (6 bases). The assigned J gene may be wrong: the sequence end matches TRBJ2-7 better. Germline CDR1 reads SGHDT; CDR2 reads YYEEEE. The CDR3 is 15 amino acids. CDR3 region: CASSLGSGAPYEQYF. The CDR3 DNA sequence: TGTGCCAGCAGCTTGGGGTCAGGGGCTCCCTACGAGCAGTACTTC.

The chain employs TRBV15 and TRBJ2-5; 9 bases agree with TRBD2. Trimming cost V 3 bases and J 3 bases; bases outside gene matches: 2. The CDR3 has 14 residues. From germline, CDR1 is LNHNV and CDR2 YYDKDF (reference sequence). CDR3 residues: CATSRAGGKETQYF. CDR3 DNA sequence: TGTGCCACCAGCAGGGCGGGAGGGAAAGAGACCCAGTACTTC.

The chain links TRBV10-2 to TRBJ1-3, with D perhaps TRBD1 (6 bases). CDR1 and CDR2 from the germline V gene are WSHSY and SAAADI. CDR3 length equals 16 residues. V dropped 3 bases and J dropped 0 bases, with 12 bases sitting between them. The CDR3 spells CASSDRQGISGNTIYF. DNA for the CDR3: TGCGCCAGCAGTGATCGGCAGGGGATCTCTGGAAACACCATATATTTT.

V usage is TRBV11-3 and J usage is TRBJ2-7; D perhaps matches TRBD1 (5 bases). V lost 0 bases, J lost 3 bases, and 18 bases lay in between. The germline V gene has CDR1 SGHNT and CDR2 YENEEA. The CDR3 has 17 amino acids. The chain's CDR3 is CASSLDQGQAGIYEQYF. CDR3 nucleotides: TGTGCCAGCAGCTTAGATCAGGGCCAGGCTGGGATCTACGAGCAGTACTTC.

The chain employs TRBV2 and TRBJ2-5, with D maybe TRBD2 (5 bases). Germline V gene lookup returns CDR1 SNHLY and CDR2 FYNNEI. V was trimmed by 1 base and J by 11 bases, leaving 11 bases between them. CDR3 size: 12 residues. The CDR3 protein is CASSEEGDKQYF. The CDR3 coding sequence is TGTGCCAGCAGTGAAGAGGGAGACAAGCAGTACTTC.

This clone was detected many times. This chain joins TRBV19 and TRBJ2-7; 8 nucleotides match TRBD1. This CDR3 has 16 amino acids. The germline gives CDR1 LNHDA, CDR2 SQIVND (reference sequence). With V trimmed by 7 bases and J by 0 bases, 11 bases remained unmatched. CDR3 protein: CASTGQGEWGSYEQYF. As DNA, the CDR3 is TGTGCCAGTACCGGACAGGGAGAGTGGGGCTCCTACGAGCAGTACTTC.